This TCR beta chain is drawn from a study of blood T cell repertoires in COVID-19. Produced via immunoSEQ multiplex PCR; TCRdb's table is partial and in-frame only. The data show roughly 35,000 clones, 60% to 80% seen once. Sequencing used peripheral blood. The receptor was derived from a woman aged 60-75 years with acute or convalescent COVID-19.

DNA of the CDR3: TGCGCCAGCAGCCGATCGGGACAGGAGCGCTTAGGTGAGCAGTTCTTC. It specifies CASSRSGQERLGEQFF. The chain combines TRBV4-1 with TRBJ2-1; 8 bases map to TRBD1. The J segment lost 9 bases and the V segment lost 4 bases, leaving 14 bases of the junction unmatched. The CDR3 extends over 16 amino acids. CDR1 MGHRA and CDR2 YSYEKL come from the germline V gene.